This TCR beta chain was sequenced during a study of blood T cell repertoires in COVID-19. How the authors handled the data: Reference gene primer amplification in the assay estimated nucleated cell counts. Profiled with immunoSEQ multiplex PCR; TCRdb holds only in-frame clones, not every one. Clone size and the V and J calls come from that table; the DNA yielded D and trimming. The repertoire consists of about 100,000 clones, with around 80% occurring once and the leading ten covering more than 20%. Per the germline V gene, CDR1 is MDHEN and CDR2 is SYDVKM. V was pared by 6 bases and J by 3 bases, with 8 bases between. The CDR3 length is 12 residues.

This chain connects TRBV28 to TRBJ1-1, with D hard to call. The receptor was isolated from an older man with active or convalescent COVID-19. Sequencing used peripheral blood. DNA for the CDR3: TGTGCCAGCAGCAGACGGGACACTGAAGCTTTCTTT. It specifies CASSRRDTEAFF.